This paragraph reports one T cell receptor beta chain. The antigen is not known. This record comes from a study of PD-1 blockade in mismatch repair-deficient tumors. About the study: Enrolled about 2012-2016, patients had progressing, pretreated mismatch repair-deficient cancers of 12 types. The study's findings and limits: Rapid post-treatment expansion, then contraction, generally preceding radiologic response, marked tumor-resident clones.

This CDR3 has 16 amino acids. V lost 0 bases, J lost 9 bases, and 5 bases stayed unmatched. CDR1 and CDR2 (germline): SGHRS, YFSETQ. Generated by immunoSEQ multiplex PCR, the TCRdb table keeps only in-frame clones and is missing some. In the table there are more than 90,000 clones, around 80% of which are singletons. V gene TRBV5-1 combines with J gene TRBJ2-1; 14 bases are shared with TRBD2. The origin of this receptor is an adult with mismatch repair-deficient cancer. The sample consisted of peripheral blood, taken 60 weeks after starting pembrolizumab. The CDR3 sequence is CASSLVVGLAGVEQFF. The CDR3, as DNA: TGCGCCAGCAGCTTGGTTGTGGGACTAGCGGGAGTTGAGCAGTTCTTC. The whole variable domain, filled in from reference TRBV5-1 and TRBJ2-1, reads KAGVTQTPRYLIKTRGQQVTLSCSPISGHRSVSWYQQTPGQGLQFLFEYFSETQRNKGNFPGRFSGRQFSNSRSEMNVSTLELGDSALYLCASSLVVGLAGVEQFFGPGTRLTVL.